The T cell receptor (beta chain) under discussion was sequenced for a study of identical twins. Study-level results: The more abundant beta clonotypes in cord blood had fewer insertions, and memory repertoires did not show this. Twins' excess sharing was less marked for out-of-frame beta sequences.

The V and J ends lost 7 bases and 4 bases, in that order; junction bases with no gene match: 8. The length of the CDR3 is 15 residues. cDNA carried unique molecular identifiers, and a universal primer site was added by template switching. Each CDR3 protein is one row after TCRdb ran MiXCR on the 5' RACE reads. The table shows 500,000 to 650,000 distinct CDR3 sequences, with under 8.5% occurring only once. All donors comprised healthy Caucasians. In its sample, this clonotype was seen many times. Its specificity is not known. These data are also associated with another study on yellow fever vaccine responses in identical twins.

The chain couples TRBV12-3 or TRBV12-4 to TRBJ2-1, with 9 bases identical to TRBD1. Sequencing input: PBMCs. This TCR came from a woman under 30 in good health. CDR3 DNA sequence: TGTGCCAGCACCAACGGGACAGGGAAGTACAATGAGCAGTTCTTC. Its translation is CASTNGTGKYNEQFF.